A single sample is the source of the 21 T cell receptor beta chains below, sequenced in a study of T cells in Graves' hyperthyroidism and ophthalmopathy. RNA transcripts were the template for amplifying TCR beta CDR3 regions. An initial round of RT-PCR targeting the TCR CDR3 relied on the HTBI primer set. Via MiXCR, TCRdb re-called the multiplex PCR reads, giving one row per CDR3 protein. The sample comprises fewer than 650,000 distinct CDR3 sequences, roughly 15% of which are singletons, and about 3.9% rests with the top ten. The sequenced sample was blood. The receptors here all came from a woman between 40 and 55 years old with Graves' ophthalmopathy.

The genes are TRBV24-1 and TRBJ1-2; D ambiguous. The CDR3 contains 14 residues. V lost 4 bases and J 6 bases, leaving 14 bases between the germline ends. From germline, CDR1 is KGHDR and CDR2 SFDVKD. CDR3 residues: CATSEGRGDDGYTF. For the CDR3, the DNA is TGTGCCACCAGTGAGGGCAGAGGCGACGATGGCTACACCTTC.

At least ten counts were recorded for this clonotype. The chain recombines TRBV19 with TRBJ2-5, with 10 bases matching TRBD2. With 3 bases clipped from V and 4 bases from J, the junction kept 5 bases outside the gene matches. This CDR3 comprises 15 residues. Germline-derived CDR1 and CDR2 are LNHDA and SQIVND (reference sequence). CDR3 sequence (DNA): TGTGCCAGTAGTATGGTAGCGGGAGGCGCAGAGACCCAGTACTTC. Amino acids: CASSMVAGGAETQYF.

This clonotype has a count of ten or more. The V and J genes are TRBV4-1 and TRBJ2-7; TRBD1 agrees at 7 bases. V lost 2 bases and J lost 5; bases outside the gene matches: 9. Germline V gene sequence: CDR1 MGHRA, CDR2 YSYEKL. The CDR3 contains 15 residues. CDR3 in amino acids: CASSQTATGYHEQYF. The CDR3 DNA reads as TGCGCCAGCAGCCAAACCGCGACAGGGTACCACGAGCAGTACTTC.

This clonotype was detected only a few times. V is TRBV20-1 and J is TRBJ2-2, with 7 positions matching TRBD1. Losses at the gene ends were 5 bases for V and 0 bases for J; bases not matched to a gene: 3. Germline lookup yields CDR1 DFQATT and CDR2 SNEGSKA (reference sequence). This CDR3 is 14 amino acids long. Written as DNA, the CDR3 is TGCAGTGCTGTCGACAGGGCGAACACCGGGGAGCTGTTTTTT. Encoded protein: CSAVDRANTGELFF.

The V call is TRBV7-3, the J call TRBJ2-2; possible D gene TRBD2, 6 bases. The CDR3 sequence is 15 residues long. CDR1 and CDR2 (germline): SGHTA, FQGTGA. Deletions cut 5 bases from V and 3 bases from J, with 13 bases between. CDR3 DNA: TGTGCCAGCAGCCTGTCGGAGGGCGACACCGGGGAGCTGTTTTTT. This codes for CASSLSEGDTGELFF.

CDR3: CSVGNRPQTNTGELFF. In nucleotides, the CDR3 is TGCAGCGTTGGGAACAGACCTCAAACGAACACCGGGGAGCTGTTTTTT. The chain joins TRBV29-1 to TRBJ2-2, with D unclear. V was clipped by 4 bases and J by 0 bases, with 15 bases between them. Germline CDR1 SQVTM, CDR2 ANQGSEA. The CDR3 has 16 residues.

The gene calls are TRBV7-2 and TRBJ1-2; no firm D call. The germline V gene has CDR1 SGHTA and CDR2 FQGNSA. The CDR3 is made up of 14 amino acids. Trimming pared 1 base from V and 8 bases from J, leaving 14 bases between. The CDR3: CASSLEARAGGYTF. CDR3 coding DNA: TGTGCCAGCAGCTTAGAGGCGAGGGCGGGGGGCTACACCTTC.

This clonotype was seen ten or more times. The chain combines TRBV7-2 with TRBJ2-4, with D unresolved. V lost 2 bases, J lost 3 bases, and 11 bases lay in between. The germline V gene encodes CDR1 SGHTA and CDR2 FQGNSA. CDR3 length: 15 residues. This chain's CDR3 is CASSLNQVGKNIQYF. The CDR3 DNA reads TGTGCCAGCAGCTTAAATCAAGTAGGCAAAAACATTCAGTACTTC.

This clonotype occurred many times. V is TRBV6-1 and J is TRBJ1-2; no firm D call. The germline CDR1 and CDR2 sequences are MNHNS and SASEGT. The CDR3 has 13 amino acids. Trimming removed 5 bases from V and 8 bases from J, with 15 bases in between. The CDR3 DNA reads as TGTGCCAGCAGTCCCAGGCGGGGAATCGGCTACACCTTC. Its protein product is CASSPRRGIGYTF.

This clonotype was observed at least ten times. The rearrangement links TRBV12-3 or TRBV12-4 to TRBJ1-2; 8 bases map to TRBD1. V was clipped by 0 bases and J by 5 bases; unmatched bases: 8. This CDR3 comprises 16 residues. CDR3 loop: CASSLAQGTGLYGYTF. The CDR3 nucleotides are TGTGCCAGCAGTTTAGCGCAAGGGACAGGCTTATATGGCTACACCTTC.

This clonotype was detected only a few times. This sequence joins TRBV5-1 and TRBJ2-3; D ambiguous. The CDR3 consists of 16 residues. Deletions cut 4 bases from V and 2 bases from J, with 17 bases between. CDR1 and CDR2 (germline): SGHRS, YFSETQ. This chain's CDR3 is CASSLASEEITDTQYF. The DNA of the CDR3 is TGCGCCAGCAGCCTGGCGTCTGAGGAAATCACAGATACGCAGTATTTT.

This clonotype has a count of ten or more. The chain combines TRBV10-3 with TRBJ2-7; 8 bases are shared with TRBD2. CDR3 length: 13 amino acids. CDR1 and CDR2 from the germline V gene are ENHRY and SYGVKD. V dropped 7 bases and J dropped 1; count of bases not matched to a gene: 3. The CDR3 sequence is CAINREGSYEQYF. The CDR3 nucleotides read TGTGCCATCAATCGGGAGGGGTCCTACGAGCAGTACTTC.

This clonotype was detected once. The chain couples TRBV6-5 to TRBJ1-1, with D perhaps TRBD1 (5 bases). Germline V gene lookup returns CDR1 MNHEY and CDR2 SVGAGI. The CDR3 is made up of 15 amino acids. Trimming took 0 bases from V and 5 from J, leaving 13 bases between them. CDR3 region: CASSYSFRGVTEAFF. The CDR3 DNA follows: TGTGCCAGCAGTTACTCCTTTAGAGGGGTGACTGAAGCTTTCTTT.

This clonotype was observed many times. The V gene is TRBV19, the J gene TRBJ1-2, with TRBD1 matching over 7 bases. V lost 5 bases, J lost 2 bases, and 11 bases stayed unmatched. This CDR3 spans 16 amino acids. Germline CDR1 LNHDA, CDR2 SQIVND (reference sequence). The CDR3 is CASSSRLTGTNYGYTF. CDR3 DNA sequence: TGTGCCAGTAGTTCTCGATTGACAGGGACCAACTATGGCTACACCTTC.

This clonotype has at least ten counts. As DNA, the CDR3 is TGTGCCAGCAGCTCCGGGACAGTGCACAATCAGCCCCAGCATTTT. Translating it yields CASSSGTVHNQPQHF. This sequence joins TRBV6-2 or TRBV6-3 and TRBJ1-5, with TRBD1 matching 7 bases. Unmatched junction bases numbered 8, after V lost 6 bases and J lost 3 bases. CDR1 MNHEY and CDR2 SVGEGT come from the germline V gene. This CDR3 is built from 15 residues.

The CDR3 is CASSVGETGINIQYF. As DNA, the CDR3 is TGTGCCAGCAGCGTAGGAGAGACAGGGATAAACATTCAGTACTTC. The chain recombines TRBV9 with TRBJ2-4, with 7 bases lining up with TRBD1. Germline values: CDR1 SGDLS, CDR2 YYNGEE. This CDR3 is 15 amino acids long. Trimming cost V 0 bases and J 6 bases; bases outside gene matches: 6.

This clonotype showed up just once. V is TRBV12-5 and J is TRBJ2-2; 13 nucleotides align to TRBD2. V shed 3 bases, J shed 1 base, and the junction held 11 bases outside the gene matches. CDR3 size: 20 residues. Germline V gene sequence: CDR1 LGHNT, CDR2 FRNRAP. CDR3 sequence: CASGFSAGWTSGRNTGELFF. The DNA of the CDR3 is TGTGCTAGTGGTTTTTCCGCCGGGTGGACTAGCGGGAGGAACACCGGGGAGCTGTTTTTT.

This clonotype was seen many times. CDR3 nucleotide sequence: TGTGCCAGCAGCTTAATCCTGTGGTTAGGAACCGGGGAGCTGTTTTTT. It yields the protein CASSLILWLGTGELFF. The chain links TRBV7-8 to TRBJ2-2, with no clear D. CDR3 length: 16 amino acids. Germline V gives CDR1 SGHVS, CDR2 FQNEAQ. V lost 2 bases and J 5 bases, leaving 15 bases between the germline ends.

Only a few counts were recorded for this clonotype. This sequence may be a read error, since a much larger clone differs from it by one base. The chain combines TRBV7-2 with TRBJ2-5, with D perhaps being TRBD1 or TRBD2 (6 bases each). The germline CDR1 and CDR2 sequences are SGHTA and FQGNSA. Deletions cut 4 bases from V and 4 bases from J, with 16 bases between. CDR3 size: 15 residues. CDR3 sequence reads: CASSSLPGGRETQYF. The CDR3 DNA follows: TGTGCCAGCAGCTCCCTCCCCGGGGGCCGAGAGACCCAGTACTTC.

This clonotype has a handful of counts. This chain joins TRBV29-1 and TRBJ2-5, with TRBD2 as a possible D gene (5 bases). The germline V gene has CDR1 SQVTM and CDR2 ANQGSEA. With 3 bases removed from V and 7 bases from J, the gap between germline ends came to 12 bases. CDR3 length: 12 residues. In DNA, the CDR3 is TGCAGCGTTGAGGCCAGTGGGAGGACCCAGTACTTC. Its translation: CSVEASGRTQYF.

This clonotype has a count of ten or more. The chain carries TRBV11-2 and TRBJ2-2; D is unresolved. V was trimmed by 5 bases and J by 7 bases, leaving 11 bases between them. This CDR3 is built from 13 residues. Germline-derived CDR1 and CDR2 are SGHAT and FQNNGV. The CDR3 nucleotides read TGTGCCAGCAGCCCCGCGTGGGACGGGGAGCTGTTTTTT. Amino acids: CASSPAWDGELFF.